These 10 T cell receptor beta chains came from one sample sequenced in a study of PD-L1 blockade in urothelial cancer (dated by TCRdb to the late 2010s). The method behind the library was the immunoSEQ multiplex PCR assay. TCRdb obtained this table from immuneACCESS and retained in-frame rearrangements with V and J assigned. These tables miss some clones; where compared with another copy, unresolved V genes account for less than half of the shortfall, and the remainder is unexplained. In this sample the table shows some 76,000 clones, approximately 88% of which occur a single time. Of the sample, less than 4% is held by the ten largest clones. The material sequenced was PBMCs, taken around atezolizumab (anti-PD-L1) treatment. The receptors here all came from a man between 60 and 75 years old with urothelial cancer.

The chain carries TRBV7-9 and TRBJ1-2; 7 bases agree with TRBD1. V dropped 2 bases and J dropped 6; count of bases not matched to a gene: 15. Germline CDR1 and CDR2: SEHNR and FQNEAQ (reference sequence). The CDR3 extends over 17 amino acids. This chain's CDR3 is CASSLKGTALGGDGYTF. The CDR3 coding sequence is TGTGCCAGCAGCTTAAAGGGGACAGCTTTAGGCGGCGATGGCTACACCTTC.

The chain joins TRBV6-1 to TRBJ1-2; TRBD1 matches at 9 bases. CDR1 and CDR2 (germline): MNHNS, SASEGT. V lost 4 bases to trimming and J lost 5 bases; unmatched junction nucleotides: 8. The length of the CDR3 is 15 residues. CDR3 DNA: TGTGCCAGCAGTGGCCCGGGACAGGGCTCTTATGGCTACACCTTC. It yields the protein CASSGPGQGSYGYTF.

V usage is TRBV6-1 and J usage is TRBJ2-5; TRBD1 aligns across 8 bases. The junction had 8 bases not matched to a gene; V was cut back by 6 bases and J by 2 bases. The germline V gene has CDR1 MNHNS and CDR2 SASEGT. The CDR3 length is 15 residues. CDR3 sequence reads: CASRTGTGYQETQYF. CDR3 DNA: TGTGCCAGCAGGACCGGGACAGGCTATCAAGAGACCCAGTACTTC.

V and J are TRBV11-2 and TRBJ1-1, with D hard to call. The germline gives CDR1 SGHAT, CDR2 FQNNGV. This CDR3 comprises 11 residues. V dropped 4 bases and J dropped 3 bases, with 3 bases sitting between them. The CDR3 nucleotides read TGTGCCAGCAGCTCATACACTGAAGCTTTCTTT. Translated, it gives CASSSYTEAFF.

The rearrangement links TRBV6-6 to TRBJ2-3, with D perhaps TRBD1 (5 bases). The CDR3 extends over 16 amino acids. Germline loops: CDR1 MNHNY, CDR2 SVGAGI (reference sequence). V dropped 0 bases and J dropped 2 bases, with 12 bases sitting between them. The CDR3 nucleotides are TGTGCCAGCAGTTACTCGGGAAGGGGCGACACAGATACGCAGTATTTT. The encoded protein is CASSYSGRGDTDTQYF.

V gene TRBV6-6 combines with J gene TRBJ1-2; the D gene is possibly TRBD1 (5 bases). The V and J ends lost 8 bases and 3 bases respectively, with 13 bases between them. The germline gives CDR1 MNHNY, CDR2 SVGAGI (reference sequence). This CDR3 spans 13 amino acids. DNA of the CDR3: TGTGCCAGCCGGAGAGGGACTGACTATGGCTACACCTTC. Translated, it gives CASRRGTDYGYTF.

This clone was found once. The CDR3 is CASSQPAGGLYEQYF. CDR3 DNA sequence: TGCGCCAGCAGCCAGCCAGCGGGGGGGTTGTACGAGCAGTACTTC. This chain connects TRBV4-1 to TRBJ2-7; TRBD2 matches 10 bases. CDR1 and CDR2 from the germline V gene are MGHRA and YSYEKL. J gave up 4 bases and V 3 bases, and 6 bases lay outside the gene matches. This CDR3 comprises 15 residues.

The J gene is TRBJ2-7, the V gene TRBV5-1; 9 positions match TRBD1. V lost 1 base to trimming and J lost 6 bases; unmatched junction nucleotides: 8. Germline loops: CDR1 SGHRS, CDR2 YFSETQ. This CDR3 has 15 amino acids. The CDR3 DNA sequence: TGCGCCAGCAGCTTGACGGGACAGGGTATCGGCGAGCAGTACTTC. It encodes CASSLTGQGIGEQYF.

This sequence joins TRBV10-3 and TRBJ2-7; weak D call: TRBD2 (6 bases). The CDR3 spans 14 residues. The V gene lost 4 bases and the J gene lost 3 bases, with 13 bases spanning the gap. Germline CDR1 is ENHRY and CDR2 is SYGVKD. CDR3 sequence: CAISVGGVGYEQYF. CDR3 coding DNA: TGTGCCATCAGTGTGGGCGGGGTTGGCTACGAGCAGTACTTC.

The V and J genes are TRBV9 and TRBJ2-7, with TRBD1 matching 9 bases. Germline V gene data show CDR1 as SGDLS and CDR2 as YYNGEE. The CDR3 sequence is 15 residues long. J lost 2 bases, V lost 0 bases, and 3 bases had no gene match. The CDR3 sequence: CASSVAGDRAYEQYF. CDR3 nucleotide sequence: TGTGCCAGCAGCGTAGCTGGGGACAGGGCCTACGAGCAGTACTTC.